This T cell receptor (beta chain) was identified during a study of blood T cell repertoires in COVID-19. Measured with immunoSEQ multiplex PCR; TCRdb has only the in-frame clones, and not every one. Of roughly 200,000 clones in the sample, 88% were seen once. Germline CDR1 and CDR2: LGHNA and YSLEER. This CDR3 spans 15 amino acids. The V end lost 6 bases, the J end lost 4 bases, and 17 bases lay between the germline ends. The V gene is TRBV4-3, the J gene TRBJ2-3; D not certain. Source material: peripheral blood. This TCR derives from a young man with active or convalescent COVID-19. The CDR3 loop reads CASRTRGAAADTQYF. The CDR3 DNA reads as TGCGCCAGCAGAACCCGAGGCGCGGCTGCAGATACGCAGTATTTT.